This TCR beta chain appears in the sequencing data of a study of PD-1 blockade in classical Hodgkin lymphoma. Study at large: Nivolumab dosing for patients was 3 mg/kg, administered intravenously every 2 weeks. Findings and caveats of the study: While CD8+ TCR diversity did not rise significantly by C4D1, CD4+ TCR diversity did. Reports described newly diagnosed patients as having lower baseline TCR diversity than healthy donors. Similar baseline diversity was found in complete responders and newly diagnosed patients.

Regarding this clone: No antigen is known for it.

Measured with immunoSEQ multiplex PCR; TCRdb has only the in-frame clones, and not every one. The sample records under 40,000 clones, less than 85% being singletons. Each patient relapsed following autologous stem cell transplantation, and prior brentuximab vedotin exposure differed. Germline V gene lookup returns CDR1 SGHKS and CDR2 YYEKEE (reference sequence). The length of the CDR3 is 16 residues. The V segment lost 3 bases and the J segment 3 bases; nucleotides outside the gene matches: 8. This clonotype was sampled from a human donor with classical Hodgkin lymphoma. The V gene is TRBV5-5, the J gene TRBJ2-5; 10 bases align to TRBD2. Source: peripheral blood mononuclear cells (PBMCs), taken before the second cycle of nivolumab. CDR3 sequence reads: CASSSLAGEHKETQYF. CDR3 sequence (DNA): TGTGCCAGCAGCTCCCTAGCGGGGGAGCACAAAGAGACCCAGTACTTC.